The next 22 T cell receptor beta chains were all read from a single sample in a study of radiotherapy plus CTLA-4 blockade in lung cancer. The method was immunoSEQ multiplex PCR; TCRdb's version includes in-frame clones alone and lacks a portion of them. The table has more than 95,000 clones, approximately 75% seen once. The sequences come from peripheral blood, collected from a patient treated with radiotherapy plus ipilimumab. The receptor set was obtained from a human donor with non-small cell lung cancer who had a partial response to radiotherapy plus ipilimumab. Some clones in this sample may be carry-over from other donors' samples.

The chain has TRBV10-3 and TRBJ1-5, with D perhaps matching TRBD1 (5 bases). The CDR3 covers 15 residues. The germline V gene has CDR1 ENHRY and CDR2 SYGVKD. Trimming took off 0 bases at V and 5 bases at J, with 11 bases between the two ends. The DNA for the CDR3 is TGTGCCATCAGTGAGTCGAGTGGGGCCGATCAGCCCCAGCATTTT. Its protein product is CAISESSGADQPQHF.

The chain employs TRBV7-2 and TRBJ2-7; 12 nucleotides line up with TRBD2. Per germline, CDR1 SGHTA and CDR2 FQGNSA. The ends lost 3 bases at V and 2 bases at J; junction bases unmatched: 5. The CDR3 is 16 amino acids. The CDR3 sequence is CASSLRLAGGTYEQYF. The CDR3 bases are TGTGCCAGCAGCTTGCGGCTAGCGGGGGGGACCTACGAGCAGTACTTC.

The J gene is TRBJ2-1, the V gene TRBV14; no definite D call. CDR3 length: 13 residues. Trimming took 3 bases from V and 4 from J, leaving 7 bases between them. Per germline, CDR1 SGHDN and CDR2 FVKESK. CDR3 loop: CASSQRVYNEQFF. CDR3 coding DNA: TGTGCCAGCAGCCAGCGAGTATACAATGAGCAGTTCTTC.

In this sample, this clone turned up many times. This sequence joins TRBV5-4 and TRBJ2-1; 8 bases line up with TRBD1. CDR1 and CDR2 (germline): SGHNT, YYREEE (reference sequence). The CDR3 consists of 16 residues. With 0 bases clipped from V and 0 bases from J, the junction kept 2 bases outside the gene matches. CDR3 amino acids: CASSLDGTGSYNEQFF. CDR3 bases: TGTGCCAGCAGCTTGGACGGGACAGGCTCCTACAATGAGCAGTTCTTC.

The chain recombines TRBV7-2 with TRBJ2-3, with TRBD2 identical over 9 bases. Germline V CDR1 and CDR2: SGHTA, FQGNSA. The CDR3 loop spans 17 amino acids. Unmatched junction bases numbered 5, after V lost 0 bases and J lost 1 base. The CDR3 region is CASSLAVRTSGTDTQYF. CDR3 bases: TGTGCCAGCAGCTTAGCAGTAAGGACTAGCGGCACAGATACGCAGTATTTT.

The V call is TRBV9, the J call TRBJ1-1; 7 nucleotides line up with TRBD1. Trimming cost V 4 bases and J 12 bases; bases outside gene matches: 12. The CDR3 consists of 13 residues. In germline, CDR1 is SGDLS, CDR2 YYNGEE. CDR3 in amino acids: CASSPESRGLTFF. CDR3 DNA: TGTGCCAGCAGCCCTGAATCGAGGGGGCTTACTTTCTTT.

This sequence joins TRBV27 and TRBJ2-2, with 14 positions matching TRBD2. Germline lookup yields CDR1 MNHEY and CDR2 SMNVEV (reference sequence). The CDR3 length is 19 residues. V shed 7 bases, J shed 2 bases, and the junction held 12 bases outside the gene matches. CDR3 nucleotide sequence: TGTGCCAGCATGAGAGGGACTAGCGGGAGTTTTTATAACACCGGGGAGCTGTTTTTT. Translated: CASMRGTSGSFYNTGELFF.

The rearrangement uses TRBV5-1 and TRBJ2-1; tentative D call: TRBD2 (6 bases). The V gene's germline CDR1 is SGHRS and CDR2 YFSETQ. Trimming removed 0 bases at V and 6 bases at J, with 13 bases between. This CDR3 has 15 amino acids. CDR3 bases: TGCGCCAGCAGCTTGGGCGGGGAGCAAGGCAATGAGCAGTTCTTC. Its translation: CASSLGGEQGNEQFF. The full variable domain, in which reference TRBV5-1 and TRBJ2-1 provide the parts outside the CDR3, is KAGVTQTPRYLIKTRGQQVTLSCSPISGHRSVSWYQQTPGQGLQFLFEYFSETQRNKGNFPGRFSGRQFSNSRSEMNVSTLELGDSALYLCASSLGGEQGNEQFFGPGTRLTVL.

Here the CDR3 DNA reads TGTGCCAGCAGTTATGCCCCTGCAGGCAGCTATGGCTACACCTTC. This sequence encodes CASSYAPAGSYGYTF. The chain uses TRBV28 and TRBJ1-2; no firm D call. Between the trimmed V and J ends, which lost 4 bases and 4 bases, there was a span of 16 bases. The CDR3 has 15 amino acids. From germline, CDR1 is MDHEN and CDR2 SYDVKM.

The CDR3 loop reads CASSLLQPSVLYEQYF. The CDR3 DNA follows: TGTGCCAGCAGTTTATTGCAGCCTAGTGTCCTTTACGAGCAGTACTTC. The chain carries TRBV28 and TRBJ2-5; D gene unclear. The J call may be faulty, since TRBJ2-7 better matches the DNA end. Germline V gene lookup returns CDR1 MDHEN and CDR2 SYDVKM. This CDR3 comprises 16 residues.

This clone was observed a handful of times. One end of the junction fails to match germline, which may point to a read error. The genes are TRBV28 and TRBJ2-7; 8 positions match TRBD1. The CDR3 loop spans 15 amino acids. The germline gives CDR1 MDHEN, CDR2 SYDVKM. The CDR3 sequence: CASSLFDRGSDEQYF. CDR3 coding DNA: TGTGCCAGCAGTTTATTTGACAGGGGCTCCGACGAGCAGTACTTC.

The CDR3 DNA sequence: TGCGCCAGCAGCCAAGGCGAAGCAGATACGCAGTATTTT. Its translation is CASSQGEADTQYF. The chain employs TRBV4-1 and TRBJ2-3, with D uncertain. This CDR3 is built from 13 residues. V gave up 1 base and J gave up 4 bases, with 6 bases separating them. In germline, CDR1 is MGHRA, CDR2 YSYEKL.

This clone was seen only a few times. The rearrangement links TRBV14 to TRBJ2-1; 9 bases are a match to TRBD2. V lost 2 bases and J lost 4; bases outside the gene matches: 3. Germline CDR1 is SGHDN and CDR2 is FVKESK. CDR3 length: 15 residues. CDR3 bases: TGTGCCAGCAGCCAACCGACTAGCGGATACAATGAGCAGTTCTTC. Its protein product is CASSQPTSGYNEQFF.

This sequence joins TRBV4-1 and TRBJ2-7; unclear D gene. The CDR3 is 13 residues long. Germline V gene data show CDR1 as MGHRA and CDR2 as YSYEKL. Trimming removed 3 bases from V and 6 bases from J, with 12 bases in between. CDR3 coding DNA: TGCGCCAGCAGCCAGTGGGTTGGCGGCGAGCAGTACTTC. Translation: CASSQWVGGEQYF.

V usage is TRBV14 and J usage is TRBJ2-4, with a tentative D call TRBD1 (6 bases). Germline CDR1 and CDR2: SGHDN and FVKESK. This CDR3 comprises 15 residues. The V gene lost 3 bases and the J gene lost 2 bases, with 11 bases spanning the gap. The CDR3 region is CASSHLDRSKNIQYF. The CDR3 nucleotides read TGTGCCAGCAGCCACTTGGACAGATCCAAAAACATTCAGTACTTC. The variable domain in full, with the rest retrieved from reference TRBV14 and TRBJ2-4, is EAGVTQFPSHSVIEKGQTVTLRCDPISGHDNLYWYRRVMGKEIKFLLHFVKESKQDESGMPNNRFLAERTGGTYSTLKVQPAELEDSGVYFCASSHLDRSKNIQYFGAGTRLSVL.

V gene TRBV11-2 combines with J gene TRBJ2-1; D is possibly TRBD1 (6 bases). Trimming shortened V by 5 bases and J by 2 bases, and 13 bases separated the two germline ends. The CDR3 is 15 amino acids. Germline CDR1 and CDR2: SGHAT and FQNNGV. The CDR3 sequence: CASSLVGQPYNEQFF. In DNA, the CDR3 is TGTGCCAGCAGCCTCGTAGGACAGCCCTACAATGAGCAGTTCTTC. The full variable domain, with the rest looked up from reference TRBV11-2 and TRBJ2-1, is EAGVAQSPRYKIIEKRQSVAFWCNPISGHATLYWYQQILGQGPKLLIQFQNNGVVDDSQLPKDRFSAERLKGVDSTLKIQPAKLEDSAVYLCASSLVGQPYNEQFFGPGTRLTVL.

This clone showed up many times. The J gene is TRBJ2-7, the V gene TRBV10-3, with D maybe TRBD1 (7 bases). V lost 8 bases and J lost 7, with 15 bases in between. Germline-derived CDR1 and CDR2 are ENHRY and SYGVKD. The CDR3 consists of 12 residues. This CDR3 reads CAIWRGLGEQYF. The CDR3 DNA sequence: TGTGCCATCTGGAGGGGGCTGGGGGAGCAGTACTTC.

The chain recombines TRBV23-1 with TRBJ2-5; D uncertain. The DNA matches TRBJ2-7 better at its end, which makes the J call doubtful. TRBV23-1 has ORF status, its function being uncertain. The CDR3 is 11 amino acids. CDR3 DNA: TGCGCCAGCAATGCTCGCTACGAGCAGTACTTC. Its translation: CASNARYEQYF.

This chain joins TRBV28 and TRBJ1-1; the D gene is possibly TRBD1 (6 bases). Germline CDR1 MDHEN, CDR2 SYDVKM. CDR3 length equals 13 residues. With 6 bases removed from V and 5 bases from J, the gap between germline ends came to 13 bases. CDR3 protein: CASRSGAGTEAFF. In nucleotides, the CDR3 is TGTGCCAGCAGGTCAGGGGCTGGGACTGAAGCTTTCTTT.

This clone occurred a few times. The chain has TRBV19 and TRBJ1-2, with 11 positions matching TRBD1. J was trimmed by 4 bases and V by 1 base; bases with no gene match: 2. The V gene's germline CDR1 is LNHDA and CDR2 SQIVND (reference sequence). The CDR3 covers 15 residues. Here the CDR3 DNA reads TGTGCCAGTAGTATAGCCGGGACAGGGGGCTATGGCTACACCTTC. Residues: CASSIAGTGGYGYTF.

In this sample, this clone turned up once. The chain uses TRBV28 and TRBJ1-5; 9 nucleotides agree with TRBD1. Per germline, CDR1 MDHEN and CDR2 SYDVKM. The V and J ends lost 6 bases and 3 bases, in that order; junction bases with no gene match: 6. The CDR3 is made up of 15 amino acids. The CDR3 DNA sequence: TGTGCCAGCAGACAGGGGGCGAGGGACAATCAGCCCCAGCATTTT. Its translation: CASRQGARDNQPQHF.

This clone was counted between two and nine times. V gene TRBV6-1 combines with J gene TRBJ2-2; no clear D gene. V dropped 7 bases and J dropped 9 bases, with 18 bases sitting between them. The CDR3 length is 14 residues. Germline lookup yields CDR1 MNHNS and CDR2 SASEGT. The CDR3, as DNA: TGTGCCAGCATCCTTAAGTTGCAGTCCAGGGAGCTGTTTTTT. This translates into CASILKLQSRELFF.